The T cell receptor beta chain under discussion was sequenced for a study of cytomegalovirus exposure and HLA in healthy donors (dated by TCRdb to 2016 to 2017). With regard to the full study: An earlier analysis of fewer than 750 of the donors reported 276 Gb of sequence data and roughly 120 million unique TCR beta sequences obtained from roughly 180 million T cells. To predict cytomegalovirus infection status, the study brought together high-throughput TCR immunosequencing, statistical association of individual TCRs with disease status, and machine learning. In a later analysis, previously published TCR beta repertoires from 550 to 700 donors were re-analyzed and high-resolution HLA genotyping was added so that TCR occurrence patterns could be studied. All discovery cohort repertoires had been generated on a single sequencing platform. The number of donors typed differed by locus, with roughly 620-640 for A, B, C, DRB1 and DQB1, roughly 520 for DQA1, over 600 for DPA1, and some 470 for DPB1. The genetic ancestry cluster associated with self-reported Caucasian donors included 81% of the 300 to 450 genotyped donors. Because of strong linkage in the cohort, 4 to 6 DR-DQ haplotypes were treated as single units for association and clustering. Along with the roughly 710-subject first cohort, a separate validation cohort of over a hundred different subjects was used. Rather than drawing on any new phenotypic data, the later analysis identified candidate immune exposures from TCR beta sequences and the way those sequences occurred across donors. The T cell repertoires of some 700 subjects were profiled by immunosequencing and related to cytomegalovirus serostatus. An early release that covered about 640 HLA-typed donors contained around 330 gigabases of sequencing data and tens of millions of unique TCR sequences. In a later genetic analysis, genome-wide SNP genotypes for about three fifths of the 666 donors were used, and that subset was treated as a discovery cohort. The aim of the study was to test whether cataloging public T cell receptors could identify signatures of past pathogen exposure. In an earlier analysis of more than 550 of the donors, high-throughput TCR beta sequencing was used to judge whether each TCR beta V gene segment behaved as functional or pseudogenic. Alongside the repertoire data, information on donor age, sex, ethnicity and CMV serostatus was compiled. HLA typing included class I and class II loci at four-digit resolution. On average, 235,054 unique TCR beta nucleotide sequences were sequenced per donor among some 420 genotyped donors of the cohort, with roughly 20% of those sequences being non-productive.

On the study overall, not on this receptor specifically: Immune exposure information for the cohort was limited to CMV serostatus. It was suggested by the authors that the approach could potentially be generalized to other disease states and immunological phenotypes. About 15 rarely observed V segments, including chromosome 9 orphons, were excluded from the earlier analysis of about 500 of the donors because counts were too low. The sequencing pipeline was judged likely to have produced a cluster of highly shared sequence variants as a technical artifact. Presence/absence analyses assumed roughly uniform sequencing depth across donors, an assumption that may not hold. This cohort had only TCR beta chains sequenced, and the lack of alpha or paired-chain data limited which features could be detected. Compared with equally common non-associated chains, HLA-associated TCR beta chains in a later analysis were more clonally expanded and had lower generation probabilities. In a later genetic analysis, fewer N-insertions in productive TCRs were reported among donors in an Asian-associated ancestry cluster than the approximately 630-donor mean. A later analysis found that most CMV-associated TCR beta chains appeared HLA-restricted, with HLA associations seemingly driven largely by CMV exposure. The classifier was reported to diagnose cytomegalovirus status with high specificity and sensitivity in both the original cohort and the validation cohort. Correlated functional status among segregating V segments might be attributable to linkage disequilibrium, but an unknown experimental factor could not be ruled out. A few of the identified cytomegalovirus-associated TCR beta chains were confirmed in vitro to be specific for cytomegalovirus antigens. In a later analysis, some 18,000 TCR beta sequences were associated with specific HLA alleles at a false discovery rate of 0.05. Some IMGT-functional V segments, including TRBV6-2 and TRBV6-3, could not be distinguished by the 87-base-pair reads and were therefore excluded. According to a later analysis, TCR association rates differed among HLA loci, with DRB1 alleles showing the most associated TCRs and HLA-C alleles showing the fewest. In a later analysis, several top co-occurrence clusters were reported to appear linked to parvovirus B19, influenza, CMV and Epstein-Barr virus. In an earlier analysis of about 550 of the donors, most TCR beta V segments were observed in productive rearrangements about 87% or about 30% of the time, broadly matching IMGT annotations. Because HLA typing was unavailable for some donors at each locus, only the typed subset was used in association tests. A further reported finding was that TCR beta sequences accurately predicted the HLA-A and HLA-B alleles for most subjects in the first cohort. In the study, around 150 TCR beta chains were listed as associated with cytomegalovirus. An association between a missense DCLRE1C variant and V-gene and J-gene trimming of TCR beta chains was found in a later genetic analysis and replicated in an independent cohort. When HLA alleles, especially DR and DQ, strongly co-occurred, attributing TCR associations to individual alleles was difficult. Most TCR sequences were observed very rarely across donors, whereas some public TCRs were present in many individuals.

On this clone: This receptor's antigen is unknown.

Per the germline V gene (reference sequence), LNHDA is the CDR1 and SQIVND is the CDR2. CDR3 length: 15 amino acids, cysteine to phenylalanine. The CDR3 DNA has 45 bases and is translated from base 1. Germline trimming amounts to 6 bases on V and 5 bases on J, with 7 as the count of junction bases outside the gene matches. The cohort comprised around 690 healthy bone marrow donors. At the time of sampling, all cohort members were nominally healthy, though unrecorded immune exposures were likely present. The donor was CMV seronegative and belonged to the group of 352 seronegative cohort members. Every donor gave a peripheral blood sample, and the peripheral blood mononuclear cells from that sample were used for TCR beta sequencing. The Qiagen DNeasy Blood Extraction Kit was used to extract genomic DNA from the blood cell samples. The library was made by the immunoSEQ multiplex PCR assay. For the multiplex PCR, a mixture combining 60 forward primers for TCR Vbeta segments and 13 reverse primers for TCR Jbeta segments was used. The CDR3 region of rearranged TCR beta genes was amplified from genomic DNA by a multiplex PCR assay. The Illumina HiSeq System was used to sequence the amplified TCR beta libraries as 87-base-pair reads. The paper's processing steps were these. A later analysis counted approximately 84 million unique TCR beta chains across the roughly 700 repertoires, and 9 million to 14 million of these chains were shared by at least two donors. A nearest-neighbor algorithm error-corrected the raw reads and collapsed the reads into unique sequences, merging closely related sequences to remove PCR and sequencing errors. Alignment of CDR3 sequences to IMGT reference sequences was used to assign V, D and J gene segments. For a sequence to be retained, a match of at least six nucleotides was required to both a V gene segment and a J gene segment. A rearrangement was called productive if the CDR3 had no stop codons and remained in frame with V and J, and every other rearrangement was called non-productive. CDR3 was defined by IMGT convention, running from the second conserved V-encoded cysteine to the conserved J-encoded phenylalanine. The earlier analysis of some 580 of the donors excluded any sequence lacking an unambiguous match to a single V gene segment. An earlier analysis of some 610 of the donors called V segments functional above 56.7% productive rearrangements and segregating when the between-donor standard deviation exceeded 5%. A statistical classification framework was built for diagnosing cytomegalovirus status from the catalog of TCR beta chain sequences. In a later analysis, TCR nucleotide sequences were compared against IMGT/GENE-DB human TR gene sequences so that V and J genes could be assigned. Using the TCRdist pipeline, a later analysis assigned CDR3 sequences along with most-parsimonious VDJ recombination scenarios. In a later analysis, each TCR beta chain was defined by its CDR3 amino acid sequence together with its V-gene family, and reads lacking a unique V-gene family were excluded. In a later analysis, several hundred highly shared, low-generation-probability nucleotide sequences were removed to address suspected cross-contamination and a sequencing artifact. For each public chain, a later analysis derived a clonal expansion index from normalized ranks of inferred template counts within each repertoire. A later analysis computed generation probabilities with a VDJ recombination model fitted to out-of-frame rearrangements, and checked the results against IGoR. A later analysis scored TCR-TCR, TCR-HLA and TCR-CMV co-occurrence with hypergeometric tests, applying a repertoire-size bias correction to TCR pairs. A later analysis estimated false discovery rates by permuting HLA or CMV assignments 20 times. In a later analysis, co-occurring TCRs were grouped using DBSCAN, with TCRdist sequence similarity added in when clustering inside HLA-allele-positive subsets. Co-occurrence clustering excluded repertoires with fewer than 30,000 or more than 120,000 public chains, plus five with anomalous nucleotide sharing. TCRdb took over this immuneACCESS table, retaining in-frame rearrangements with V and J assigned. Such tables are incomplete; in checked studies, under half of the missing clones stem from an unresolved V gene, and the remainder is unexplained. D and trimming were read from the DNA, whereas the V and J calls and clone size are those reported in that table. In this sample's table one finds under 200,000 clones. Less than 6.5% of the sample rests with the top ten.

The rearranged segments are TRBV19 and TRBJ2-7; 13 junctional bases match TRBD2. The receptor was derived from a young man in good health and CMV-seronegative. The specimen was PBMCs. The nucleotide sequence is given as TGTGCCAGTAGCGGACTAGCGGGAGTGTCCCACGAGCAGTACTTC. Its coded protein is CASSGLAGVSHEQYF.